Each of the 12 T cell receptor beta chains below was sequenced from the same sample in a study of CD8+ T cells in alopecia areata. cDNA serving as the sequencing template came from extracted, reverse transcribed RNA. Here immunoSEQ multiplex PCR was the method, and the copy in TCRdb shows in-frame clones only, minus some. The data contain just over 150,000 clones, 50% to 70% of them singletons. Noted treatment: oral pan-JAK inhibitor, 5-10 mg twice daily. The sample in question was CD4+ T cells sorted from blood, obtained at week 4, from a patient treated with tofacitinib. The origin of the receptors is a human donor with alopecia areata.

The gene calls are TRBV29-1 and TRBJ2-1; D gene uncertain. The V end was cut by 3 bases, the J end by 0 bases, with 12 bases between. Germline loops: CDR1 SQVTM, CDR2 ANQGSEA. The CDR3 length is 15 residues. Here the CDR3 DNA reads TGCAGCGTTGATGTGGGCCAGAGCTCCTACAATGAGCAGTTCTTC. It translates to CSVDVGQSSYNEQFF.

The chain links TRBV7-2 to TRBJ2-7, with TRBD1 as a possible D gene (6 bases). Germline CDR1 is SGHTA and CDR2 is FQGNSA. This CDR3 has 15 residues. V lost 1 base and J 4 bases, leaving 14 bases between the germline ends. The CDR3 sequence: CASSLDGGFGYEQYF. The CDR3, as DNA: TGTGCCAGCAGCTTAGATGGGGGCTTCGGGTACGAGCAGTACTTC. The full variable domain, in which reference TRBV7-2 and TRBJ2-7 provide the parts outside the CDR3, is GAGVSQSPSNKVTEKGKDVELRCDPISGHTALYWYRQSLGQGLEFLIYFQGNSAPDKSGLPSDRFSAERTGGSVSTLTIQRTQQEDSAVYLCASSLDGGFGYEQYFGPGTRLTVT.

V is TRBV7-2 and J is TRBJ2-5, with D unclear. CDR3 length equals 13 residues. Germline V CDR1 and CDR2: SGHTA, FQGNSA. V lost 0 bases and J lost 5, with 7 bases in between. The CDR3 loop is CASSLALWETQYF. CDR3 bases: TGTGCCAGCAGCTTAGCGCTTTGGGAGACCCAGTACTTC.

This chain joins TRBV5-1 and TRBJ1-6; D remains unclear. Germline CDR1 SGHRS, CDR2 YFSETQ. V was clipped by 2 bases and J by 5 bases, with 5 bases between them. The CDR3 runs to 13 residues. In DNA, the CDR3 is TGCGCCAGCAGCTTTGCAGATAATTCACCCCTCCACTTT. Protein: CASSFADNSPLHF.

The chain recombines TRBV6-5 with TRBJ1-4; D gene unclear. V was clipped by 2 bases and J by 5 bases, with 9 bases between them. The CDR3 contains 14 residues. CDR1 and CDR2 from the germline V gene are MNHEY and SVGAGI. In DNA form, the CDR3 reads TGTGCCAGCAGTTACGGGCAGGCCAATGAAAAACTGTTTTTT. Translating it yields CASSYGQANEKLFF.

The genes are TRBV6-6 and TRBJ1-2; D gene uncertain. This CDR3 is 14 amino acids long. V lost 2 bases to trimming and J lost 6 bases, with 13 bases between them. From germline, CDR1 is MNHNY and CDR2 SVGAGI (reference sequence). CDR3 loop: CASSYEALYNGYTF. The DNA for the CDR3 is TGTGCCAGCAGTTACGAAGCCCTCTATAATGGCTACACCTTC.

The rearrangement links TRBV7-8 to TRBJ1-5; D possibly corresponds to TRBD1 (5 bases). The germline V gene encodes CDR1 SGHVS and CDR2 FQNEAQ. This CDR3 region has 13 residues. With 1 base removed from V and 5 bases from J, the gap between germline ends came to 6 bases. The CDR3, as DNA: TGTGCCAGCAGCTTAGTAGGGGATCAGCCCCAGCATTTT. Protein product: CASSLVGDQPQHF.

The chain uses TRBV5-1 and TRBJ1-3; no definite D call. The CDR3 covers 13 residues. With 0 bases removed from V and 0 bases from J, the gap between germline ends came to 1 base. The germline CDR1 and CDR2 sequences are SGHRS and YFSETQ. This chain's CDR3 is CASSLGSGNTIYF. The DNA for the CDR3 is TGCGCCAGCAGCTTGGGCTCTGGAAACACCATATATTTT.

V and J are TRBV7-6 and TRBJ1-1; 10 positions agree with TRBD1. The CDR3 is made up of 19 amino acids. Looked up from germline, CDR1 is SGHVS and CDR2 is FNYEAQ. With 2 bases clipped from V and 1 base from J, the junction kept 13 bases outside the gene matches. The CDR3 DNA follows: TGTGCCAGCAGCTTATTTGGGGGACAGGGGACCAATTCGAACACTGAAGCTTTCTTT. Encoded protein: CASSLFGGQGTNSNTEAFF.

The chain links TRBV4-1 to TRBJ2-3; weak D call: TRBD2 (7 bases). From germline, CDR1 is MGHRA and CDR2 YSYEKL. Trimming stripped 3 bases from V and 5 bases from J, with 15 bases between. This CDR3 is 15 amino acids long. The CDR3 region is CASSHLGLGGDTQYF. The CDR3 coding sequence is TGCGCCAGCAGCCACTTAGGACTAGGGGGAGATACGCAGTATTTT.

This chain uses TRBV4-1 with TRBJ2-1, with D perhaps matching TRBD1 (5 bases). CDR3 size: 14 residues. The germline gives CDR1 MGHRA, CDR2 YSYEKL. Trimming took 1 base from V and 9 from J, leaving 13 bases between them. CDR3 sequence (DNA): TGCGCCAGCAGCCAAGTTCACCAGGGTCGTGAGCAGTTCTTC. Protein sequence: CASSQVHQGREQFF.

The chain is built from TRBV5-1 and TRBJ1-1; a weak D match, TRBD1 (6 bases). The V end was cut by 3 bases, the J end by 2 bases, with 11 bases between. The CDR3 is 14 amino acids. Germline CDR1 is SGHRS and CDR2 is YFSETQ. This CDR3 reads CASSSAGANTEAFF. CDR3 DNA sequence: TGCGCCAGCAGCTCCGCGGGGGCAAACACTGAAGCTTTCTTT. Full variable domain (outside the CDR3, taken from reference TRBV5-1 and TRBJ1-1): KAGVTQTPRYLIKTRGQQVTLSCSPISGHRSVSWYQQTPGQGLQFLFEYFSETQRNKGNFPGRFSGRQFSNSRSEMNVSTLELGDSALYLCASSSAGANTEAFFGQGTRLTVV.